The source of this TCR beta chain is a study of cytomegalovirus exposure and HLA in healthy donors. Study overall: Among a few hundred genotyped donors, approximately 80% fell in the Caucasian-associated ancestry cluster.

Concerning this clone: Its antigen is not known.

The CDR3 length is 16 residues. Germline CDR1 reads MNHNS; CDR2 reads SASEGT. Study observations and caveats: Per a prior analysis, the majority of TCR beta V segments were productive roughly 87% or roughly 30% of the time. It was only CMV serostatus that was available as immune exposure information.

The PCR employed 60 Vbeta primers together with 13 Jbeta primers. The repertoire was sequenced with immunoSEQ multiplex PCR; TCRdb's copy has only in-frame clones and lacks some. Among some 100,000 clones listed, roughly 88% were seen once. This clonotype originated in a young woman in good health and CMV-seronegative. The sequenced sample consisted of PBMCs. The chain joins TRBV6-1 to TRBJ2-5; D is perhaps TRBD1 (5 bases). The closer fit of TRBJ2-7 to the DNA end suggests the J call may be wrong. The CDR3 protein is CASSELAGNPSYEQYF. The CDR3 nucleotides are TGTGCCAGCAGTGAATTGGCAGGGAATCCATCCTACGAGCAGTACTTC.